Below are 18 T cell receptor beta chains sequenced from a single sample in a study of Ad26.COV2.S vaccination and SARS-CoV-2 variants. The data were produced by immunoSEQ multiplex PCR, yet TCRdb's version contains in-frame clones alone and is incomplete. The sample includes over 450,000 clones, about 89% of them seen just once. Treatment described: 15 to 20 received Ad26.COV2.S at low or high dose, single or two shots; about five received placebo; per-sample allocation not given. After the first vaccine or placebo injection, samples were drawn on day 63. Material: peripheral blood, obtained in a trial of Ad26.COV2.S vaccine versus placebo. The receptor source for this set is a person aged 18-65 years who received the Ad26.COV2.S COVID-19 vaccine or a placebo.

The J gene is TRBJ2-5, the V gene TRBV5-1, with D maybe TRBD2 (6 bases). The CDR3 runs 16 residues. Trimming cost V 4 bases and J 2 bases, with 18 bases left between them. CDR1 SGHRS and CDR2 YFSETQ come from the germline V gene. The CDR3 spells CASSPFSGRRQETQYF. In nucleotides, the CDR3 is TGCGCCAGCAGCCCTTTTAGCGGTCGGCGGCAAGAGACCCAGTACTTC.

CDR3 coding DNA: TGTGCCAGCAGCTTATATATAGGGGGCTCAGGGGCTGAAGCTTTCTTT. Protein sequence: CASSLYIGGSGAEAFF. V and J are TRBV7-6 and TRBJ1-1; 7 bases line up with TRBD1. V was pared by 2 bases and J by 6 bases, with 12 bases of the junction left unmatched. CDR3 length: 16 residues. From germline, CDR1 is SGHVS and CDR2 FNYEAQ. Looking up the rest from reference TRBV7-6 and TRBJ1-1 gives the full variable domain: GAGVSQSPRYKVTKRGQDVALRCDPISGHVSLYWYRQALGQGPEFLTYFNYEAQQDKSGLPNDRFSAERPEGSISTLTIQRTEQRDSAMYRCASSLYIGGSGAEAFFGQGTRLTVV.

This chain joins TRBV7-9 and TRBJ2-4; D perhaps matches TRBD2 (6 bases). Germline V lookup: CDR1 SEHNR, CDR2 FQNEAQ (reference sequence). This CDR3 has 13 residues. Trimming shortened V by 2 bases and J by 7 bases, and 9 bases separated the two germline ends. CDR3 DNA: TGTGCCAGCAGCTTAATTGGAGGGAACATTCAGTACTTC. Translated: CASSLIGGNIQYF.

CDR3: CSALRTSGREFGELFF. For the CDR3, the DNA is TGCAGCGCCTTAAGGACTAGCGGGAGGGAATTCGGGGAGCTGTTTTTT. The chain carries TRBV29-1 and TRBJ2-2, with 15 bases fitting TRBD2. CDR3 length equals 16 residues. J gave up 7 bases and V 7 bases, and 10 bases lay outside the gene matches. The V gene's germline CDR1 is SQVTM and CDR2 ANQGSEA.

The V call is TRBV6-5, the J call TRBJ2-5, with TRBD1 matching over 7 bases. V was clipped by 2 bases and J by 4 bases; unmatched bases: 7. This CDR3 is built from 15 residues. The germline CDR1 and CDR2 sequences are MNHEY and SVGAGI. This CDR3 reads CASSYGQVGPETQYF. CDR3 sequence (DNA): TGTGCCAGCAGTTACGGACAGGTCGGTCCAGAGACCCAGTACTTC.

This chain uses TRBV19 with TRBJ1-3; 7 nucleotides agree with TRBD1. The germline V gene encodes CDR1 LNHDA and CDR2 SQIVND (reference sequence). The CDR3 spans 15 residues. With V trimmed by 3 bases and J by 4 bases, 6 bases remained unmatched. This CDR3 reads CASSIVGTAGNTIYF. CDR3 DNA: TGTGCCAGTAGTATCGTTGGGACAGCCGGAAACACCATATATTTT.

For the CDR3, the DNA is TGTGCCACCAGTGATTTGGCGTCTAGCTGGAGCTCCTACAATGAGCAGTTCTTC. Its protein is CATSDLASSWSSYNEQFF. J is TRBJ2-1 and V is TRBV24-1; possibly TRBD2 for D (5 bases). Trimming pared 0 bases from V and 0 bases from J, leaving 14 bases between. Germline CDR1 reads KGHDR; CDR2 reads SFDVKD. This CDR3 contains 18 residues.

This clone was picked up one time. Within the sample, other DNA sequences also encode this same CDR3. V and J are TRBV18 and TRBJ2-5, with 8 nucleotides matching TRBD1. CDR3 length equals 13 residues. Germline assignment: CDR1 KGHSH and CDR2 LQKENI. V was pared by 2 bases and J by 5 bases, with 1 base of the junction left unmatched. The CDR3 nucleotides read TGTGCCAGCTCACCAACAGGGGGTGAGACCCAGTACTTC. It codes for CASSPTGGETQYF.

The V gene is TRBV7-9, the J gene TRBJ1-2; no clear D. The ends were cut back, 2 bases at V and 8 bases at J, with 15 bases in the middle. CDR3 size: 14 residues. Germline V gene lookup returns CDR1 SEHNR and CDR2 FQNEAQ (reference sequence). The CDR3 spells CASSLSRGTGGYTF. The CDR3 nucleotides are TGTGCCAGCAGCTTATCACGGGGAACGGGGGGCTACACCTTC. Full variable domain (rest looked up from reference TRBV7-9 and TRBJ1-2): DTGVSQNPRHKITKRGQNVTFRCDPISEHNRLYWYRQTLGQGPEFLTYFQNEAQLEKSRLLSDRFSAERPKGSFSTLEIQRTEQGDSAMYLCASSLSRGTGGYTFGSGTRLTVV.

This chain uses TRBV9 with TRBJ2-1; D is possibly TRBD2 (6 bases). V lost 0 bases and J lost 5, with 9 bases in between. CDR1 SGDLS and CDR2 YYNGEE come from the germline V gene. This CDR3 region has 14 residues. CDR3 bases: TGTGCCAGCAGCGTAGGGGGGGACGACAATGAGCAGTTCTTC. This codes for CASSVGGDDNEQFF.

The chain recombines TRBV3-1 (or the pseudogene TRBV3-2) with TRBJ1-3, with TRBD1 as a possible D gene (5 bases). Per the germline V gene, CDR1 is LGHDT and CDR2 is YNNKEL (reference sequence). The CDR3 runs to 14 residues. The V gene lost 4 bases and the J gene lost 6 bases, with 13 bases spanning the gap. CDR3 nucleotides: TGTGCCAGCAGCCGGGGGGGTTTTGAAAACACCATATATTTT. It specifies CASSRGGFENTIYF.

The V gene is TRBV6-4, the J gene TRBJ1-2; TRBD1 matches 10 bases. V was clipped by 3 bases and J by 8 bases; unmatched bases: 6. CDR1 is MRHNA, CDR2 SNTAGT, per germline. The CDR3 totals 14 residues. The CDR3: CASSESGTGVGYTF. Written as DNA, the CDR3 is TGTGCCAGCAGTGAATCCGGGACAGGGGTCGGCTACACCTTC.

V and J are TRBV7-3 and TRBJ2-3, with 8 bases identical to TRBD1. The germline gives CDR1 SGHTA, CDR2 FQGTGA. V trimming: 5 bases; J trimming: 2 bases; junction bases outside the gene matches: 6. The CDR3 extends over 15 amino acids. CDR3 in DNA: TGTGCCAGCAGCCCACAGGGGGTGCCCACAGATACGCAGTATTTT. It encodes CASSPQGVPTDTQYF.

The V gene is TRBV28, the J gene TRBJ1-3; D gene unclear. CDR3 length equals 10 residues. V shed 8 bases and J shed 7 bases, with 6 bases lying between them. Germline CDR1 is MDHEN and CDR2 is SYDVKM. The CDR3 region has the DNA TGTGCCAGCGGGCGGAACACCATATATTTT. Translated: CASGRNTIYF.

The chain carries TRBV18 and TRBJ1-1; TRBD1 matches 7 bases. With V trimmed by 1 base and J by 7 bases, 3 bases remained unmatched. This CDR3 has 13 amino acids. Per germline, CDR1 KGHSH and CDR2 LQKENI. The CDR3 DNA reads TGTGCCAGCTCACCACAGACAGGGATTGAAGCTTTCTTT. This translates into CASSPQTGIEAFF.

As concerns this clone: Other DNA sequences from this sample encode an identical CDR3 as well. The chain links TRBV28 to TRBJ1-2; D is ambiguous. V was pared by 6 bases and J by 2 bases, with 7 bases between. The CDR3 covers 12 residues. Germline CDR1 and CDR2: MDHEN and SYDVKM. CDR3 loop: CASRELNYGYTF. The CDR3, as DNA: TGTGCCAGCAGAGAATTAAACTATGGCTACACCTTC.

This sequence joins TRBV7-8 and TRBJ1-6; D is undetermined. The CDR3 runs 12 residues. Trimming removed 5 bases at V and 7 bases at J, with 6 bases between. Germline CDR1 is SGHVS and CDR2 is FQNEAQ. As DNA, the CDR3 is TGTGCCAGCAGCCCACAGAATTCACCCCTCCACTTT. Its protein product is CASSPQNSPLHF.

Regarding this clone: The identical CDR3 is also encoded by other nucleotide sequences in the sample. The chain combines TRBV29-1 with TRBJ1-5, with 7 positions matching TRBD1. V was clipped by 7 bases and J by 4 bases; unmatched bases: 4. The CDR3 extends over 12 amino acids. Germline V gene sequence: CDR1 SQVTM, CDR2 ANQGSEA. CDR3 sequence: CSAGGPNQPQHF. The DNA of the CDR3 is TGCAGCGCAGGGGGGCCGAATCAGCCCCAGCATTTT.